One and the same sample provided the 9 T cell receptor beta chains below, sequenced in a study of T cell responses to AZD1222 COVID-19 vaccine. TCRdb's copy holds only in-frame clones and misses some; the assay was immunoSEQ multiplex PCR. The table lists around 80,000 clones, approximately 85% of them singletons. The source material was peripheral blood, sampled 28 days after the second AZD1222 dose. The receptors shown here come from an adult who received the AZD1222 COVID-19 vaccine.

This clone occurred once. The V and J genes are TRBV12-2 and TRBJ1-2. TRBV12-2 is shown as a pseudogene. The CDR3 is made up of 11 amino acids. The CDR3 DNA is TGTGCAAGTCGCTTCGACGGAACCGGGACCTTC. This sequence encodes CASRFDGTGTF.

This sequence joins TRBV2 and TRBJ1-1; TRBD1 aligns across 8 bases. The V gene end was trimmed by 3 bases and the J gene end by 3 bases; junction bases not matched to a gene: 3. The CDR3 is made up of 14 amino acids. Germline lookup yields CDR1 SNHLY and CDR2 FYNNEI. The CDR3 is CASSEQGAYTEAFF. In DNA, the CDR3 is TGTGCCAGCAGTGAGCAGGGGGCGTACACTGAAGCTTTCTTT. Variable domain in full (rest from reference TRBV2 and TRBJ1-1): EPEVTQTPSHQVTQMGQEVILRCVPISNHLYFYWYRQILGQKVEFLVSFYNNEISEKSEIFDDQFSVERPDGSNFTLKIRSTKLEDSAMYFCASSEQGAYTEAFFGQGTRLTVV.

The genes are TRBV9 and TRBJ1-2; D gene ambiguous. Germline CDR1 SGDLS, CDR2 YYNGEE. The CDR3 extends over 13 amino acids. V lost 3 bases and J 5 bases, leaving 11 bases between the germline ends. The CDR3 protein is CASSGHLTYGYTF. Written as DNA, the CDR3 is TGTGCCAGCAGCGGGCATCTTACATATGGCTACACCTTC.

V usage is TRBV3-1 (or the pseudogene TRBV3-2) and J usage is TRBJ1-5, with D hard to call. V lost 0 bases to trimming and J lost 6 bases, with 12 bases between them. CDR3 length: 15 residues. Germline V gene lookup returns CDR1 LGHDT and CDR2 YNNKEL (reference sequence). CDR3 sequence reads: CASSQDNSFRQPQHF. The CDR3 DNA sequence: TGTGCCAGCAGCCAAGACAATAGTTTTCGTCAGCCCCAGCATTTT.

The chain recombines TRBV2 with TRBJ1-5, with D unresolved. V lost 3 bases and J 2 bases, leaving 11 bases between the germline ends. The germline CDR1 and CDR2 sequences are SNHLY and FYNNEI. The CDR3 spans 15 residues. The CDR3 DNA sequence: TGTGCCAGCAGTGAGAGGGTCCGAGGCAATCAGCCCCAGCATTTT. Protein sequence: CASSERVRGNQPQHF.

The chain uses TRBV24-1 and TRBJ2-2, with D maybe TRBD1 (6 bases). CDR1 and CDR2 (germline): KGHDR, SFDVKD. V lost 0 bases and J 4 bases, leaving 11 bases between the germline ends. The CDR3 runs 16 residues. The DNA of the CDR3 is TGTGCCACCAGTGATTTGTCCCTGACAGGCACCGGGGAGCTGTTTTTT. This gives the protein CATSDLSLTGTGELFF.

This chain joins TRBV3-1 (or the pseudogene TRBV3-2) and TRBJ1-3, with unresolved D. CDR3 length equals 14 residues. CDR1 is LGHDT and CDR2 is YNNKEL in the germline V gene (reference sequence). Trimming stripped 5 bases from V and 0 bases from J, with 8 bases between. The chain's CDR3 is CASSFTDSGNTIYF. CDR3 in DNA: TGTGCCAGCAGCTTTACAGACTCTGGAAACACCATATATTTT.

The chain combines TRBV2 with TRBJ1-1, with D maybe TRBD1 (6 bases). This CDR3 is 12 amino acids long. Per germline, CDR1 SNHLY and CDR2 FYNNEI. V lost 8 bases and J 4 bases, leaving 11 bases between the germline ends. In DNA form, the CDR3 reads TGTGCCAGCCAGGGGAGTGGCACTGAAGCTTTCTTT. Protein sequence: CASQGSGTEAFF.

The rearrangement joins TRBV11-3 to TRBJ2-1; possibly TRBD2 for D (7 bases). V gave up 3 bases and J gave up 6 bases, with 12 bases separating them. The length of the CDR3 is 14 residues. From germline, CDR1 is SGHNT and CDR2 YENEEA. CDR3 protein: CASSFGGQFNEQFF. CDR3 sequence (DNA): TGTGCCAGCAGCTTCGGGGGGCAATTCAATGAGCAGTTCTTC.